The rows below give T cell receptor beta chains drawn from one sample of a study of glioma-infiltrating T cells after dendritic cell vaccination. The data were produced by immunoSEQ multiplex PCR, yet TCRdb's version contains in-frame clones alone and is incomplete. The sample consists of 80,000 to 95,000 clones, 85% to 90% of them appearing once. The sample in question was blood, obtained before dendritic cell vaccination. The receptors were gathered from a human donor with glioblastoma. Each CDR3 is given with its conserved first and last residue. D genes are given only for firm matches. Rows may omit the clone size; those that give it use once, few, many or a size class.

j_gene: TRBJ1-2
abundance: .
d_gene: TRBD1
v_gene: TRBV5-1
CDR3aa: CASWGGQGSSSYGYTF
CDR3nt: TGCGCCAGCTGGGGGGGACAGGGTTCTTCCTCCTATGGCTACACCTTC

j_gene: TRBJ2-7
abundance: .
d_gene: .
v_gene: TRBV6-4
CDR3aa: CASSDGQVSPTLYF
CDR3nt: TGTGCCAGCAGTGACGGGCAGGTTTCCCCCACCTTGTACTTC

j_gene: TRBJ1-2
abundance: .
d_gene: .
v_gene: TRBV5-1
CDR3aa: CASSAGTDSYGYTF
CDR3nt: TGCGCCAGCAGCGCCGGGACGGACAGCTATGGCTACACCTTC

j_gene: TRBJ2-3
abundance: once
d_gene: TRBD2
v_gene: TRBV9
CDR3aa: CASSVASGGLAQYF
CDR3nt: TGTGCCAGCAGCGTAGCGTCGGGGGGACTGGCGCAGTATTTT

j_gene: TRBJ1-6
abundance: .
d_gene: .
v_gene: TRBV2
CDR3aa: CATHGRGWSPLHF
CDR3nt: TGTGCCACCCACGGAAGGGGTTGGTCACCCCTCCACTTT

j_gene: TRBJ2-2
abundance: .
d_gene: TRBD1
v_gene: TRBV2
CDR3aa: CASSETGQGTGELFF
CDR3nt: TGTGCCAGCAGTGAAACGGGACAGGGGACCGGGGAGCTGTTTTTT

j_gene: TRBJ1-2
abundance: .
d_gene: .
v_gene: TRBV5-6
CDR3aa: CASSPGGRGYGYTF
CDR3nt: TGTGCCAGCAGCCCGGGGGGCAGGGGCTATGGCTACACCTTC

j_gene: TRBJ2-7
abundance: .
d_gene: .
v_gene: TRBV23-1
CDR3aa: CASSPRTDFYEQYF
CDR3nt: TGCGCCAGCAGTCCCCGGACAGATTTCTACGAGCAGTACTTC

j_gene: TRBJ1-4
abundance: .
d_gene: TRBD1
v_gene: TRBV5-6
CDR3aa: CASSYDRGLGGLFF
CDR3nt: TGTGCCAGCAGCTACGACAGGGGGTTGGGGGGGCTGTTTTTT

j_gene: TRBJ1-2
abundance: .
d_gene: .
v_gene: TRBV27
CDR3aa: CASSLYGAYGYTF
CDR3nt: TGTGCCAGCAGTTTGTATGGGGCCTATGGCTACACCTTC

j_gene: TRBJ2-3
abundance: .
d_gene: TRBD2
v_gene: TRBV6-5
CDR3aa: CASSYSGLAGPDTQYF
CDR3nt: TGTGCCAGCAGTTACTCGGGGCTAGCGGGGCCAGATACGCAGTATTTT

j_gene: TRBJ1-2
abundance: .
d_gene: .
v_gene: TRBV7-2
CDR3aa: CASSSPSGGRGGYTF
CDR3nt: TGTGCCAGCAGCTCCCCCTCGGGGGGGCGGGGAGGCTACACCTTC